A single sample is the source of the 8 T cell receptor beta chains below, sequenced in a study of blood T cell repertoires in COVID-19. TCRdb's table, derived via immunoSEQ multiplex PCR, lists solely in-frame clones and lacks some. The sample consists of 150,000 to 190,000 clones, 80% of them appearing once. The material sequenced was peripheral blood. The receptor source for this set is a man aged 60 to 75 with acute or convalescent COVID-19.

This chain connects TRBV9 to TRBJ2-1; TRBD1 matches 7 bases. The CDR3 runs 14 residues. The V gene's germline CDR1 is SGDLS and CDR2 YYNGEE. With V trimmed by 4 bases and J by 8 bases, 9 bases remained unmatched. CDR3 sequence (DNA): TGTGCCAGCAGCTTTACAGGGGCGGTAGATGAGCAGTTCTTC. It translates to CASSFTGAVDEQFF.

V is TRBV9 and J is TRBJ1-5; no clear D gene. V lost 3 bases and J 2 bases, leaving 12 bases between the germline ends. Germline values: CDR1 SGDLS, CDR2 YYNGEE. The CDR3 sequence is 15 residues long. The CDR3 DNA reads TGTGCCAGCAGCGCCTCCCGCCGGGGCAATCAGCCCCAGCATTTT. Translation: CASSASRRGNQPQHF.

The V call is TRBV10-3, the J call TRBJ2-7; a possible D gene is TRBD2 (5 bases). This CDR3 has 13 amino acids. Trimming took off 10 bases at V and 2 bases at J, with 15 bases between the two ends. In germline, CDR1 is ENHRY, CDR2 SYGVKD. This CDR3 is CATCSGRTYEQYF. CDR3 DNA: TGTGCCACCTGCTCGGGGAGAACCTACGAGCAGTACTTC.

This clone appeared a single time. The chain carries TRBV18 and TRBJ2-1; 13 bases align to TRBD2. From germline, CDR1 is KGHSH and CDR2 LQKENI. The CDR3 loop spans 16 amino acids. The V and J ends lost 3 bases and 7 bases, in that order; junction bases with no gene match: 6. The chain's CDR3 is CASSPRLAGGGNEQFF. The CDR3 DNA sequence: TGTGCCAGCTCACCCCGACTAGCGGGAGGTGGTAATGAGCAGTTCTTC. Variable domain in full (rest from reference TRBV18 and TRBJ2-1): NAGVMQNPRHLVRRRGQEARLRCSPMKGHSHVYWYRQLPEEGLKFMVYLQKENIIDESGMPKERFSAEFPKEGPSILRIQQVVRGDSAAYFCASSPRLAGGGNEQFFGPGTRLTVL.

The chain couples TRBV5-4 to TRBJ1-1; 8 bases are shared with TRBD1. J was trimmed by 4 bases and V by 2 bases; bases with no gene match: 7. The CDR3 has 15 amino acids. Germline CDR1 is SGHNT and CDR2 is YYREEE (reference sequence). Here the CDR3 DNA reads TGTGCCAGCAGCTTCTATAACAGGGGGAGCACTGAAGCTTTCTTT. Its translation is CASSFYNRGSTEAFF.

V usage is TRBV3-1 (or the pseudogene TRBV3-2) and J usage is TRBJ1-1; the D gene is possibly TRBD1 (6 bases). Between the trimmed V and J ends, which lost 3 bases and 7 bases, there was a span of 15 bases. CDR1 is LGHDT and CDR2 is YNNKEL in the germline V gene (reference sequence). The CDR3 contains 14 residues. Here the CDR3 reads CASSQLDRRGEAFF. Here the CDR3 DNA reads TGTGCCAGCAGCCAGCTAGACAGGCGAGGTGAAGCTTTCTTT.

The V gene is TRBV7-2, the J gene TRBJ2-5; D ambiguous. Looked up from germline, CDR1 is SGHTA and CDR2 is FQGNSA. The CDR3 has 14 amino acids. V lost 5 bases and J lost 1, with 11 bases in between. In DNA, the CDR3 is TGTGCCAGCAGCCCCAGCCGCGGCCAAGAGACCCAGTACTTC. Translating it yields CASSPSRGQETQYF.

The genes are TRBV6-5 and TRBJ2-7, with 7 positions matching TRBD2. The germline gives CDR1 MNHEY, CDR2 SVGAGI. Unmatched junction bases numbered 7, after V lost 2 bases and J lost 0 bases. The CDR3 totals 16 residues. In DNA form, the CDR3 reads TGTGCCAGCAGTTACCCCCCGGGCGGGAGCTCCTACGAGCAGTACTTC. Amino acid sequence: CASSYPPGGSSYEQYF.